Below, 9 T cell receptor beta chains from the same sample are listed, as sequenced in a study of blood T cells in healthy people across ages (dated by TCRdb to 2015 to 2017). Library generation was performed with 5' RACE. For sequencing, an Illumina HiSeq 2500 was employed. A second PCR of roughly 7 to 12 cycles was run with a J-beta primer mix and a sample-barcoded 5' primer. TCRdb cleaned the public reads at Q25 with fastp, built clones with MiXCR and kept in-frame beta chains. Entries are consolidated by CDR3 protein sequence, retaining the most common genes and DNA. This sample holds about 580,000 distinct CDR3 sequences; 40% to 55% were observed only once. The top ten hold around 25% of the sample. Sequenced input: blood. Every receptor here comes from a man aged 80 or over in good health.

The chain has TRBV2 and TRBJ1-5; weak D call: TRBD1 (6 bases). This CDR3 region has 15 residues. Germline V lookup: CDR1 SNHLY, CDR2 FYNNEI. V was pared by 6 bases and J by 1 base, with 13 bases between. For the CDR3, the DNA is TGTGCCAGCAGGGCAAACAGGGTGAGCAATCAGCCCCAGCATTTT. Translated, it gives CASRANRVSNQPQHF.

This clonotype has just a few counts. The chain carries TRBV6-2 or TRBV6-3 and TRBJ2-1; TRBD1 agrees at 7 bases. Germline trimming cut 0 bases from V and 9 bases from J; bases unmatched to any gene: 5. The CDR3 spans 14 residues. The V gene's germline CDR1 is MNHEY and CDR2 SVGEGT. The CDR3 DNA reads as TGTGCCAGCAGTTACTCGCGTCAGGGGGTTGAGCAGTTCTTC. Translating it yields CASSYSRQGVEQFF.

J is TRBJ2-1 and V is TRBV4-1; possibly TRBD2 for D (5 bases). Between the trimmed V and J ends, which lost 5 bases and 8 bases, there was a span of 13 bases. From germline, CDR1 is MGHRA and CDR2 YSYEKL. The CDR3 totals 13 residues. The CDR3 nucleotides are TGCGCCAGCAGCTCGCGGGTAGAGTATGAGCAGTTCTTC. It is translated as CASSSRVEYEQFF.

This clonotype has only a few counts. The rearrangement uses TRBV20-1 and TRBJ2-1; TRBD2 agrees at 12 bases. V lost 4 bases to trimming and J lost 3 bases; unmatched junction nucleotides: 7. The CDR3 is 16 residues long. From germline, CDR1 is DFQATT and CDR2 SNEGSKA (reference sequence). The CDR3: CSATGRGLAGYNEQFF. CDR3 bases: TGCAGTGCTACGGGCAGGGGACTAGCGGGCTACAATGAGCAGTTCTTC.

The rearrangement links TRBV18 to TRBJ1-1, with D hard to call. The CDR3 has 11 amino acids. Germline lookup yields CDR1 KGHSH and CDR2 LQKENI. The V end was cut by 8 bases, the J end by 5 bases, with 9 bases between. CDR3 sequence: CASQDQTEAFF. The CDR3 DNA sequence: TGTGCCAGCCAAGACCAAACTGAAGCTTTCTTT.

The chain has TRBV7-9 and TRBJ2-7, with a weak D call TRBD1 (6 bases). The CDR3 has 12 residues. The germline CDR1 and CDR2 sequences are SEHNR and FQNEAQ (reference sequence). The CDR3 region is CSTGGRSYEQYF. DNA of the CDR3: TGTAGTACTGGGGGCAGAAGCTACGAGCAGTACTTC.

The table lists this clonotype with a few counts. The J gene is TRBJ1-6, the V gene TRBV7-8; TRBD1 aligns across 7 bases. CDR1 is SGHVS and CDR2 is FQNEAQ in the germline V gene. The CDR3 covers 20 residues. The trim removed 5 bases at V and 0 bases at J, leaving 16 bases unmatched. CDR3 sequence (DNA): TGTGCCAGCAGCCCCATCGAGGGGGCCTTAAACCCCTCCTATAATTCACCCCTCCACTTT. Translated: CASSPIEGALNPSYNSPLHF. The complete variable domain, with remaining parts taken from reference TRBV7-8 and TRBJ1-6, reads GAGVSQSPRYKVAKRGQDVALRCDPISGHVSLFWYQQALGQGPEFLTYFQNEAQLDKSGLPSDRFFAERPEGSVSTLKIQRTQQEDSAVYLCASSPIEGALNPSYNSPLHFGNGTRLTVT.

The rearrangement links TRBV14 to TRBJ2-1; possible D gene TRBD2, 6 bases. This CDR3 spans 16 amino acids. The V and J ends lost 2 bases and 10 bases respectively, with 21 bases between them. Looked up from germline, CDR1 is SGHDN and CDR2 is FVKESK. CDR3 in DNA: TGTGCCAGCAGCCAACTCGAACTAGCAAAAGGCGACGAGCAGTTCTTC. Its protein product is CASSQLELAKGDEQFF.

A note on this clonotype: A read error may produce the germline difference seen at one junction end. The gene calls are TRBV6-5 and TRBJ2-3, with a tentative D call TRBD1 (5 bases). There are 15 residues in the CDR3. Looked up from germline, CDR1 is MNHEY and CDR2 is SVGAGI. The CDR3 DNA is TGTGCCAGCAGGGCTCGGGCGACCTACACAGGTACGCAGTATTTT. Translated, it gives CASRARATYTGTQYF.